The T cell receptor (beta chain) described here comes from a study of control samples from healthy donors and cancer patients. Some clones are missing from TCRdb's copy, which holds only in-frame ones; the method was immunoSEQ multiplex PCR. The repertoire consists of 150,000 or so clones, with over 85% occurring once and the leading ten covering 5.5% to 7.5%. Germline CDR1 reads PRHDT; CDR2 reads FYEKMQ (reference sequence). J gave up 5 bases and V 3 bases, and 4 bases lay outside the gene matches. This CDR3 region has 14 residues. The TCR originated in a young man in good health. The sequenced material came from blood. V gene TRBV13 combines with J gene TRBJ1-5, with 7 nucleotides matching TRBD1. The CDR3 here is CASSLRGLDQPQHF. DNA for the CDR3: TGTGCCAGCAGCTTGAGGGGGCTGGATCAGCCCCAGCATTTT.